This TCR beta chain was obtained from a study of control samples from healthy donors and cancer patients. Libraries were prepared by immunoSEQ multiplex PCR; TCRdb keeps only in-frame clonotypes and omits some of them. The table includes more than 25,000 clones, roughly 89% detected once. This clone was detected a few times. The CDR3 consists of 17 residues. J was trimmed by 0 bases and V by 1 base; bases with no gene match: 9. Germline V gives CDR1 LNHDA, CDR2 SQIVND (reference sequence). The gene calls are TRBV19 and TRBJ2-7; the match to TRBD1 covers 7 bases. The sequenced sample consisted of PBMCs. The TCR originated in a man between 45 and 60 years old with lung cancer. CDR3: CASSIARDSTSSYEQYF. The CDR3, as DNA: TGTGCCAGTAGTATAGCCCGGGACAGTACCAGCTCCTACGAGCAGTACTTC. Drawing the rest from reference TRBV19 and TRBJ2-7, the complete variable domain is DGGITQSPKYLFRKEGQNVTLSCEQNLNHDAMYWYRQDPGQGLRLIYYSQIVNDFQKGDIAEGYSVSREKKESFPLTVTSAQKNPTAFYLCASSIARDSTSSYEQYFGPGTRLTVT.